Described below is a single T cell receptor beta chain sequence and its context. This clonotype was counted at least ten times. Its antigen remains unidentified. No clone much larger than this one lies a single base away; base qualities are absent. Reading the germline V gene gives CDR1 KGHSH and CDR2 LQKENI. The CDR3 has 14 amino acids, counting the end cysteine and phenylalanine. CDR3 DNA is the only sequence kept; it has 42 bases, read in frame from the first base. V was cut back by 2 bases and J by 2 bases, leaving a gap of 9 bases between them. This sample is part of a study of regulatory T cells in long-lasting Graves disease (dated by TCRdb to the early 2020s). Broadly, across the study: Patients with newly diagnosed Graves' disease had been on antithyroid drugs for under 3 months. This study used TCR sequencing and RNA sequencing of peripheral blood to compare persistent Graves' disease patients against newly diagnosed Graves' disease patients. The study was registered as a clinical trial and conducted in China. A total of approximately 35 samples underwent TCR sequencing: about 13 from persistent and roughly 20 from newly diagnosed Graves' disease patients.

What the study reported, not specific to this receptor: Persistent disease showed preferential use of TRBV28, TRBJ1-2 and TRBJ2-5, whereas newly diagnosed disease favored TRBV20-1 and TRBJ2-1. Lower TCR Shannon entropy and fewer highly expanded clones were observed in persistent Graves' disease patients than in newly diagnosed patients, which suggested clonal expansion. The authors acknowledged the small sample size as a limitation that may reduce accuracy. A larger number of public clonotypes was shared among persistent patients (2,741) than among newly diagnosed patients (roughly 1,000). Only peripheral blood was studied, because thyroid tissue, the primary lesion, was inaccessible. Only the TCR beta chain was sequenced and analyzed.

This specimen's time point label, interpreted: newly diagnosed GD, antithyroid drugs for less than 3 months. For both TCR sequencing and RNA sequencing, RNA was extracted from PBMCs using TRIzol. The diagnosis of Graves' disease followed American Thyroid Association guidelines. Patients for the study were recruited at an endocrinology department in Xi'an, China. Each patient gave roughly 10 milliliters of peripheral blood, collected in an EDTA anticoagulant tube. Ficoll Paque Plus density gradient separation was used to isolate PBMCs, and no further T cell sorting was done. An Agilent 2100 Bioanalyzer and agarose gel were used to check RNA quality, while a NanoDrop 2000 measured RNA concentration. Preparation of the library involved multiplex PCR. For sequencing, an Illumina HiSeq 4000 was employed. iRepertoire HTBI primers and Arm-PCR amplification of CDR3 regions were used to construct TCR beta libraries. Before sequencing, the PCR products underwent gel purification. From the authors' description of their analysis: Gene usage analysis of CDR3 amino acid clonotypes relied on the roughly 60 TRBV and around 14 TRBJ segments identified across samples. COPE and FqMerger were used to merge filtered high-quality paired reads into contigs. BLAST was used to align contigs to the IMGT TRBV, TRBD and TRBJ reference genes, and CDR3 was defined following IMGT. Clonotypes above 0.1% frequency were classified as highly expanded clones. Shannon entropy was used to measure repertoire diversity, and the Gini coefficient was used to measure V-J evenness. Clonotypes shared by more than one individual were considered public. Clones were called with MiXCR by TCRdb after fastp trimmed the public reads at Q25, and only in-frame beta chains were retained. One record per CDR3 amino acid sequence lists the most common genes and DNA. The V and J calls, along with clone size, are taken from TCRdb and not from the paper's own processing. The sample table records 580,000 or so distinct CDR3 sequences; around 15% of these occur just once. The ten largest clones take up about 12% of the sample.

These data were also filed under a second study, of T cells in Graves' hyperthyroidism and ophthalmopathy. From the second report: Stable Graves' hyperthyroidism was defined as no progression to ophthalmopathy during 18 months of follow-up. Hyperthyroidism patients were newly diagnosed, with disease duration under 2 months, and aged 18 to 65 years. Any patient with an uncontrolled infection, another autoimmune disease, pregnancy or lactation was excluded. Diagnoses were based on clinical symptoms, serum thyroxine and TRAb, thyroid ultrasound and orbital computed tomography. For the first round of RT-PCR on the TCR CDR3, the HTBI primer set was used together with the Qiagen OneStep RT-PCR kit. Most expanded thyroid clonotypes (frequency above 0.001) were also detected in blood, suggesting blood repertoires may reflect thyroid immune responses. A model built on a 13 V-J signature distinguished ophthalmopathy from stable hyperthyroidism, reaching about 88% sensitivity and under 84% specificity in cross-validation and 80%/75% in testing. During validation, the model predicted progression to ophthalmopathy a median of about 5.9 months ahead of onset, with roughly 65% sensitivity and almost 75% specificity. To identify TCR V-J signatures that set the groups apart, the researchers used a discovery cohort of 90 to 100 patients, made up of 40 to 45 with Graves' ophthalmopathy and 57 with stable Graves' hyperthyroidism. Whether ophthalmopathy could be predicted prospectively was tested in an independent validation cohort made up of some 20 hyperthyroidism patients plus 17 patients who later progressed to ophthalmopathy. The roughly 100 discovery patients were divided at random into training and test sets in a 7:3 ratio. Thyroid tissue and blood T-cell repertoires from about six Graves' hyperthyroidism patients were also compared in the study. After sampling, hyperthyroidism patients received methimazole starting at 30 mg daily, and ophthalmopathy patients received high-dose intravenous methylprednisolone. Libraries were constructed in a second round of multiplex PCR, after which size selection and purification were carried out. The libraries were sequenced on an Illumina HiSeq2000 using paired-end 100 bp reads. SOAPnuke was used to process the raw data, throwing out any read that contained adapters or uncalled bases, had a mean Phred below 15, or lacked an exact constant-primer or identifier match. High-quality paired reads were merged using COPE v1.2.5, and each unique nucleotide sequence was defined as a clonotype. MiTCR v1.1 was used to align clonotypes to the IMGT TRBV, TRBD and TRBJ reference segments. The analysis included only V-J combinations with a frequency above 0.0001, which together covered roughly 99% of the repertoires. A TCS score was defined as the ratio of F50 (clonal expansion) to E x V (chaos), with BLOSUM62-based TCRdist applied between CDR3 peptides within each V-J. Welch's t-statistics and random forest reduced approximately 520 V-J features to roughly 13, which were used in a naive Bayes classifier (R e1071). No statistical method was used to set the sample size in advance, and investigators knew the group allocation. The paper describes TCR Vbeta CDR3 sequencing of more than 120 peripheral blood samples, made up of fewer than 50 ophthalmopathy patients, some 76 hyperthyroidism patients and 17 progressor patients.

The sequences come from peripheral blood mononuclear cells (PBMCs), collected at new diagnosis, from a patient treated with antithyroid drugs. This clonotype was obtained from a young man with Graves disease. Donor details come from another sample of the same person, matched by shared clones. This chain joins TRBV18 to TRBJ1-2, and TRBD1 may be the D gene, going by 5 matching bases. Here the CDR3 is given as CASSPNRGNYGYTF. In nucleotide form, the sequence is TGTGCCAGCTCACCAAATCGGGGGAACTATGGCTACACCTTC.